The rows below give T cell receptor beta chains drawn from one sample of a study of T cells in Graves' hyperthyroidism and ophthalmopathy. Each CDR3 protein gets one entry after TCRdb re-called the multiplex PCR reads with MiXCR. The table lists approximately 590,000 distinct CDR3 sequences, around 16% of them singletons. Sequenced sample: blood. These receptors were obtained from a woman aged 25 to 39 with Graves' hyperthyroidism. Both conserved end residues are part of each CDR3. A D gene is named only where the DNA matches it firmly. Clone size is given for some rows only: seen once, a few or many times, or a class if the clone is expanded.

d_gene: .; v_gene: TRBV7-3; j_gene: TRBJ2-2; abundance: .; CDR3aa: CASSLMTDAAGELFF; CDR3nt: TGTGCCAGCAGCTTAATGACCGACGCTGCCGGGGAGCTGTTTTTT
d_gene: .; v_gene: TRBV10-3; j_gene: TRBJ2-2; abundance: .; CDR3aa: CAISEGETGELFF; CDR3nt: TGTGCCATCAGTGAGGGGGAGACTGGGGAGCTGTTTTTT
d_gene: .; v_gene: TRBV5-6; j_gene: TRBJ2-1; abundance: .; CDR3aa: CASSTRDGDWVGEQFF; CDR3nt: TGTGCCAGCAGCACCCGGGATGGGGATTGGGTCGGTGAGCAGTTCTTC
d_gene: .; v_gene: TRBV9; j_gene: TRBJ2-1; abundance: few; CDR3aa: CASRGRDNEQFF; CDR3nt: TGTGCCAGCAGGGGACGGGACAATGAGCAGTTCTTC
d_gene: TRBD2; v_gene: TRBV20-1; j_gene: TRBJ2-1; abundance: many; CDR3aa: CSASYVSGYSYNEQFF; CDR3nt: TGCAGTGCTAGTTACGTTAGCGGGTATTCCTACAATGAGCAGTTCTTC
d_gene: .; v_gene: TRBV29-1; j_gene: TRBJ2-7; abundance: .; CDR3aa: CSVSGREGFYEQYF; CDR3nt: TGCAGCGTTTCTGGACGGGAAGGGTTTTACGAGCAGTACTTC
d_gene: .; v_gene: TRBV20-1; j_gene: TRBJ1-1; abundance: .; CDR3aa: CSVAGRIRNTEAFF; CDR3nt: TGCAGTGTTGCCGGGAGAATCAGGAACACTGAAGCTTTCTTT
d_gene: TRBD2; v_gene: TRBV20-1; j_gene: TRBJ2-7; abundance: .; CDR3aa: CSASRTSANYEQYF; CDR3nt: TGCAGTGCTTCTAGGACTAGCGCGAACTACGAGCAGTACTTC
d_gene: TRBD2; v_gene: TRBV24-1; j_gene: TRBJ2-1; abundance: many; CDR3aa: CATSDRLAGSSYNEQFF; CDR3nt: TGTGCCACCAGTGATAGACTAGCGGGAAGCTCCTACAATGAGCAGTTCTTC
d_gene: .; v_gene: TRBV15; j_gene: TRBJ2-3; abundance: .; CDR3aa: CATRYFGGLSTDTQYF; CDR3nt: TGTGCCACCCGCTATTTTGGCGGCCTTAGCACAGATACGCAGTATTTT
d_gene: TRBD1; v_gene: TRBV30; j_gene: TRBJ2-5; abundance: many; CDR3aa: CAWRPPGQKKETQYF; CDR3nt: TGTGCCTGGAGACCACCGGGACAGAAAAAAGAGACCCAGTACTTC
d_gene: .; v_gene: TRBV4-3; j_gene: TRBJ2-2; abundance: .; CDR3aa: CASSQLRENTGELFF; CDR3nt: TGCGCCAGCAGCCAATTGCGGGAAAACACCGGGGAGCTGTTTTTT
d_gene: .; v_gene: TRBV5-5; j_gene: TRBJ2-3; abundance: many; CDR3aa: CASSLAGRLSTDTQYF; CDR3nt: TGTGCCAGCAGCTTGGCGGGGCGGCTTAGCACAGATACGCAGTATTTT
d_gene: .; v_gene: TRBV9; j_gene: TRBJ1-1; abundance: many; CDR3aa: CASSVEPGRDTEAFF; CDR3nt: TGTGCCAGCAGCGTAGAACCAGGACGGGACACTGAAGCTTTCTTT
d_gene: .; v_gene: TRBV6-2/TRBV6-3; j_gene: TRBJ1-1; abundance: many; CDR3aa: CASNKIRGHNTEAFF; CDR3nt: TGTGCCAGCAATAAGATTCGGGGACACAACACTGAAGCTTTCTTT
d_gene: TRBD2; v_gene: TRBV10-1; j_gene: TRBJ2-1; abundance: few; CDR3aa: CASSPTSGGRDEQFF; CDR3nt: TGCGCCAGCAGTCCTACTAGCGGGGGTAGGGATGAGCAGTTCTTC
d_gene: TRBD2; v_gene: TRBV20-1; j_gene: TRBJ2-7; abundance: many; CDR3aa: CSARDVAGGYEQYF; CDR3nt: TGCAGTGCTAGAGATGTTGCGGGAGGTTACGAGCAGTACTTC
d_gene: TRBD2; v_gene: TRBV3-1; j_gene: TRBJ2-3; abundance: many; CDR3aa: CASSQVSGYTDTQYF; CDR3nt: TGTGCCAGCAGCCAGGTTAGCGGGTACACAGATACGCAGTATTTT
d_gene: TRBD2; v_gene: TRBV15; j_gene: TRBJ2-1; abundance: once; CDR3aa: CATSRRLAGGTYNEQFF; CDR3nt: TGTGCCACCAGCAGGAGACTAGCGGGAGGGACCTACAATGAGCAGTTCTTC
d_gene: .; v_gene: TRBV5-1; j_gene: TRBJ2-3; abundance: few; CDR3aa: CASSLAPLGVADTDTQYF; CDR3nt: TGCGCCAGCAGCTTAGCCCCCCTTGGGGTAGCGGACACAGATACGCAGTATTTT
d_gene: TRBD2; v_gene: TRBV27; j_gene: TRBJ2-3; abundance: .; CDR3aa: CASRGLAGGGSTDTQYF; CDR3nt: TGTGCCAGCAGAGGGCTAGCGGGAGGGGGAAGCACAGATACGCAGTATTTT
d_gene: TRBD2; v_gene: TRBV20-1; j_gene: TRBJ2-7; abundance: many; CDR3aa: CSAAGTSYEQYF; CDR3nt: TGCAGTGCCGCCGGGACTAGCTACGAGCAGTACTTC
d_gene: TRBD2; v_gene: TRBV7-9; j_gene: TRBJ2-7; abundance: many; CDR3aa: CASSLDQGLAEHEQYF; CDR3nt: TGTGCCAGCAGCTTAGACCAAGGACTAGCAGAACACGAGCAGTACTTC
d_gene: .; v_gene: TRBV7-2; j_gene: TRBJ1-4; abundance: many; CDR3aa: CASSAVGGPTNEKLFF; CDR3nt: TGTGCCAGCAGCGCGGTTGGGGGGCCCACTAATGAAAAACTGTTTTTT
d_gene: .; v_gene: TRBV7-3; j_gene: TRBJ2-1; abundance: many; CDR3aa: CASSFYGSLGNEQFF; CDR3nt: TGTGCCAGCAGCTTTTATGGCAGCCTGGGCAATGAGCAGTTCTTC
d_gene: .; v_gene: TRBV15; j_gene: TRBJ2-3; abundance: few; CDR3aa: CATSRDSGWEQYF; CDR3nt: TGTGCCACCAGCAGAGACTCCGGCTGGGAGCAGTATTTT
d_gene: .; v_gene: TRBV6-1; j_gene: TRBJ1-5; abundance: few; CDR3aa: CASSETGTPYSNQPQHF; CDR3nt: TGTGCCAGCAGTGAGACCGGGACACCCTATAGCAATCAGCCCCAGCATTTT
d_gene: TRBD1; v_gene: TRBV7-2; j_gene: TRBJ2-5; abundance: many; CDR3aa: CASSFGQGPETQYF; CDR3nt: TGTGCCAGCAGCTTTGGACAGGGGCCCGAGACCCAGTACTTC
d_gene: TRBD1; v_gene: TRBV28; j_gene: TRBJ1-1; abundance: many; CDR3aa: CASNRDSPEAFF; CDR3nt: TGTGCCAGCAACCGGGACAGCCCTGAAGCTTTCTTT